The rows below give T cell receptor beta chains drawn from one sample of a study of patients and donors after allogeneic stem cell transplantation. TCRdb fed the RT-PCR reads into MiXCR, producing one record per CDR3 protein. This table holds about 110,000 distinct CDR3 sequences, around 38% found once. Sequenced: blood, either unsorted or a sorted T cell fraction (not recorded which). These receptors were taken from a human donor who was either an allogeneic HSCT recipient or a stem cell or donor lymphocyte infusion donor (not recorded which). It is not recorded whose cells these are; they may come from a transplant donor. CDR3s include the opening cysteine and the closing phenylalanine or tryptophan. The order of the fields is D gene, V gene, clone size, J gene, CDR3 DNA, CDR3 protein. A D gene is named only where the DNA matches it firmly. Where a row states a size, it is once, few, many or the class of an expanded clone; other rows omit it.

-	TRBV20-1	-	TRBJ2-7	TGCAGTGCTAGAGGGGACTCTATTACGTACGAGCAGTACTTC	CSARGDSITYEQYF
-	TRBV2	few	TRBJ1-6	TGTGCCAGCAGTGATCAATCACCCCTCCACTTT	CASSDQSPLHF
-	TRBV4-2	-	TRBJ2-7	TGTGCCAGCAGTCTTGACGGGGGGAGGGGGCGAAAGACCTACGAGCAGTACTTC	CASSLDGGRGRKTYEQYF
-	TRBV27	few	TRBJ2-3	TGTGCCAGCAGTTTGCAGGGCCCAGATACGCAGTATTTT	CASSLQGPDTQYF
TRBD1	TRBV6-6	-	TRBJ1-5	TGTGCCAGCAGTTACCAGGGACAGGGGAGAGGTCAGCCCCAGCATTTT	CASSYQGQGRGQPQHF
TRBD2	TRBV9	-	TRBJ2-1	TGTGCCAGCAGCGTAGTGGGACTAGCGGGAGTTCTGGGGGATGAGCAGTTCTTC	CASSVVGLAGVLGDEQFF
-	TRBV5-1	-	TRBJ2-6	TGCGCCAGCAGCCCCCTCCTCTTCTCTGGGGCCAACGTCCTGACTTTC	CASSPLLFSGANVLTF
-	TRBV12-3/TRBV12-4	-	TRBJ2-7	TGTGCCAGCAGTTTAGTGGGGACGCTCTCCTACGAGCAGTACTTC	CASSLVGTLSYEQYF
TRBD1	TRBV7-8	-	TRBJ2-1	TGTGCCAGCAGCTTAGCGACAGGGAGTGGCAATGAGCAGTTCTTC	CASSLATGSGNEQFF
-	TRBV10-3	-	TRBJ1-2	TGTGCCATCAGTGAAGTCGAGGGCGGTGACTATGGCTACACCTTC	CAISEVEGGDYGYTF
TRBD2	TRBV29-1	-	TRBJ2-7	TGCAGCGTTTGGGCTAGCGGAGACCCCTACGAGCAGTACTTC	CSVWASGDPYEQYF
-	TRBV29-1	-	TRBJ1-1	TGCAGCGTTGAGATCTCGGCGACAGGAAAAGCTTTCTTT	CSVEISATGKAFF
TRBD2	TRBV19	-	TRBJ2-7	TGTGCCAGTAGGCCCACAGGGACTAGCCCCCACGAGCAGTACTTC	CASRPTGTSPHEQYF
-	TRBV12-3/TRBV12-4	-	TRBJ2-2	TGTGCCAGCAGTTTCTGGCGGGGCACAACCGGGGAGCTGTTTTTT	CASSFWRGTTGELFF
-	TRBV7-2	-	TRBJ1-1	TGTGCCAGCAGCTTAGCGCAAGTGGGATTCAAGACTGAAGCTTTCTTT	CASSLAQVGFKTEAFF
TRBD2	TRBV20-1	few	TRBJ2-1	TGCAGTGCTAGCCCCTTGTGGCTAGCGGACAATGAGCAGTTCTTC	CSASPLWLADNEQFF
-	TRBV7-2	few	TRBJ1-6	TGTGCCAGCAGCTCCCGGATCAATTCACGGATGGCCCTCCACTTT	CASSSRINSRMALHF
-	TRBV19	-	TRBJ1-5	TGTGCCAGTAGACATGAAAGGGCGAATCAGCCCCAGCATTTT	CASRHERANQPQHF
-	TRBV29-1	few	TRBJ2-1	TGCAGCGTTGTATGGTGGTTTCGCGATGAGCAGTTCTTC	CSVVWWFRDEQFF
TRBD1	TRBV5-1	-	TRBJ1-6	TGCGCCAGCAAACCGGGACAGGGAAATTCACCCCTCCACTTT	CASKPGQGNSPLHF
-	TRBV10-3	few	TRBJ1-3	TGTGCCATCAGTGAGTCGGCGGACATGGCGGAAGGAAACACCATATATTTT	CAISESADMAEGNTIYF
-	TRBV29-1	-	TRBJ2-1	TGCAGCGGAGTCTCACACAATGAGCAGTTCTTC	CSGVSHNEQFF
TRBD2	TRBV6-2/TRBV6-3	-	TRBJ2-1	TGTGCCAGCAGCAGACTAGCGGGAACTGCCAATGAGCAGTTCTTC	CASSRLAGTANEQFF
-	TRBV3-1	-	TRBJ2-3	TGTGCCAGCAGCAACCGACTAATTGCGGATACGCAGTATTTT	CASSNRLIADTQYF
-	TRBV7-2	-	TRBJ1-6	TGTGCCAGCAGCTTAAGGGTTGGGCGGGCCTTAAATTCTCCCCTCCACTTT	CASSLRVGRALNSPLHF
-	TRBV20-1	few	TRBJ1-2	TGCAGTGCTAGAGAGCACAGAAAGATCGGCTACACCTTC	CSAREHRKIGYTF
TRBD1	TRBV20-1	many	TRBJ1-2	TGCAGTGCTGGGACAGGGTTTGGCTACACCTTC	CSAGTGFGYTF
TRBD1	TRBV5-1	many	TRBJ1-1	TGCGCCAGCAGCTCACAGGGGGCGAGCACTGAAGCTTTCTTT	CASSSQGASTEAFF
-	TRBV10-3	-	TRBJ2-5	TGTGCCATCAGTGACCAGAGGGGGAGACAAGAGACCCAGTACTTC	CAISDQRGRQETQYF
-	TRBV29-1	-	TRBJ1-2	TGCAGCGCCTCCCACACGGGAGGCTACACCTTC	CSASHTGGYTF
-	TRBV12-3/TRBV12-4	few	TRBJ2-1	TGTGCCAGCAGTTGGGTCAATGAGCAGTTCTTC	CASSWVNEQFF
TRBD1	TRBV20-1	-	TRBJ2-7	TGCAGTGCTAGAGAGACAGGGGCGACCTACGAGCAGTACTTC	CSARETGATYEQYF
-	TRBV6-2/TRBV6-3	-	TRBJ2-7	TGTGCCAGCAGTTACTCCAGTGGCAGCTCCTACGAGCAGTACTTC	CASSYSSGSSYEQYF
-	TRBV20-1	-	TRBJ2-1	TGCAGTGCTAAATTGGGCTCCTACAATGAGCAGTTCTTC	CSAKLGSYNEQFF
-	TRBV7-2	few	TRBJ2-5	TGTGCCAGCAGCCCCCAGGGACACCTAGGGGAGACCCAGTACTTC	CASSPQGHLGETQYF
-	TRBV12-3/TRBV12-4	few	TRBJ1-3	TGTGCCAGCAGCCCCATCATTTACCGCTCTGGAAACACCATATATTTT	CASSPIIYRSGNTIYF
-	TRBV11-2	few	TRBJ2-2	TGTGCCAGCAGCTTAACGTACACCGGGGAGCTGTTTTTT	CASSLTYTGELFF
-	TRBV19	few	TRBJ1-5	TGTGCCAGTAGTTTGTCCCCAGATCAGCCCCAGCATTTT	CASSLSPDQPQHF
TRBD1	TRBV10-3	many	TRBJ1-2	TGTGCCATAGAAGACAGGGGAGTGTATGGCTACACCTTC	CAIEDRGVYGYTF
-	TRBV12-3/TRBV12-4	few	TRBJ1-3	TGTGCCAGCGGGGCCCGCGGGTCTGGAAACACCATATATTTT	CASGARGSGNTIYF
-	TRBV6-6	few	TRBJ2-2	TGTGCCAGCAGTCCTACACCGATTTTCACCGGGGAGCTGTTTTTT	CASSPTPIFTGELFF
-	TRBV7-8	few	TRBJ1-5	TGTGCCAGCAGCCACAGGGATCCATTTCAGCCCCAGCATTTT	CASSHRDPFQPQHF
-	TRBV4-3	-	TRBJ1-6	TGCGCCAGCAGCCAAGATTTGGGCCTAACAGGGTCCCCATCACCCCTCCACTTT	CASSQDLGLTGSPSPLHF
TRBD2	TRBV12-3/TRBV12-4	-	TRBJ2-7	TGTGCCAGCAGCCGGACTAGCGGCTACGAGCAGTACTTC	CASSRTSGYEQYF
-	TRBV24-1	-	TRBJ2-7	TGTGCCACCAGTGGGCCAAGACAGGCCGGCATCCCCGAGCAGTACTTC	CATSGPRQAGIPEQYF
-	TRBV18	once	TRBJ2-7	TGTGCCAGCTCAAGTATAACAGGGAATTCCTACGAGCAGTACTTC	CASSSITGNSYEQYF
-	TRBV6-6	few	TRBJ1-2	TGTGCCAGCACCCCCCCGGGCCGGGGGTTGTATGGCTACACCTTC	CASTPPGRGLYGYTF
-	TRBV5-5	-	TRBJ1-5	TGTGCCAGCAGCTTGAGGTTTGGCCGAGGGCATCAGCCCCAGCATTTT	CASSLRFGRGHQPQHF
-	TRBV4-3	few	TRBJ2-1	TGCGCCAGCAGCCGCCATCTTGCGGGGAGCTACAATGAGCAGTTCTTC	CASSRHLAGSYNEQFF
TRBD1	TRBV18	-	TRBJ1-1	TGTGCCAGCTCACCTCAACAGGGGTTCCTGGAAGCTTTCTTT	CASSPQQGFLEAFF
-	TRBV5-1	few	TRBJ1-5	TGCGCCAGCAGCCAGGACGGAGATCAGCCCCAGCATTTT	CASSQDGDQPQHF
TRBD1	TRBV6-5	-	TRBJ1-1	TGTGCCAGCAGCCCAGACAGGGGGCGCAGCACTGAAGCTTTCTTT	CASSPDRGRSTEAFF
-	TRBV5-8	-	TRBJ1-1	TGTGCCAGCAGCGGGGTGACAGCTTCCATGAACACTGAAGCTTTCTTT	CASSGVTASMNTEAFF
TRBD1	TRBV10-3	few	TRBJ1-2	TGTGCCATCACCCGGGACAGGGGTATAGATGGCTACACCTTC	CAITRDRGIDGYTF
TRBD1	TRBV2	-	TRBJ2-5	TGTGCCAGTTCCGGGACAGGGAGGGGAGAGACCCAGTACTTC	CASSGTGRGETQYF
-	TRBV7-9	-	TRBJ2-3	TGTGCCAGCAGCTTTAAGGTGGATACGCAGTATTTT	CASSFKVDTQYF
-	TRBV5-6	-	TRBJ2-5	TGTGCCAGCTCACTAATTCAAGAGACCCAGTACTTC	CASSLIQETQYF
-	TRBV4-2	-	TRBJ2-3	TGCGCCAGCAGCCAAGATTGGGGTCCTGGCACAGATACGCAGTATTTT	CASSQDWGPGTDTQYF
-	TRBV9	-	TRBJ2-7	TGTGCCAGCAGCGTAGGGGCAGGGGTCCACGAGCAGTACTTC	CASSVGAGVHEQYF
-	TRBV4-3	-	TRBJ1-1	TGCGCCAGCAGCCAAGATATCAGGGATCCATTAGAAGCTTTCTTT	CASSQDIRDPLEAFF